This T cell receptor (beta chain) is from a study of blood T cells in healthy people across ages. The study's findings and limits: Long-lived donors had more naive CD4+ cells and higher diversity than aged donors.

Looked up from germline, CDR1 is SGHKS and CDR2 is YYEKEE (reference sequence). CDR3 length: 15 residues. A remark on this clonotype: What it binds is unknown. The conserved phenylalanine or tryptophan is not found at the CDR3 terminus, so this likely reflects a read error.

Alongside a J-beta primer mix, a sample-barcoded 5' primer served in a second PCR lasting roughly 6 to 11 cycles. Via MiXCR, TCRdb re-called the 5' RACE reads, giving one row per CDR3 protein. The sample shows 650,000 to 700,000 distinct CDR3 sequences, about a third of them seen only once. The rearrangement uses TRBV5-5 and TRBJ2-7, with D perhaps matching TRBD1 (6 bases). The sequencing input was blood. This TCR was recovered from a woman of 80 years or more in good health. CDR3 protein: CASSLGAGEFYEQYI. In DNA, the CDR3 is TGCGCCAGCAGCTTGGGCGCAGGGGAGTTCTACGAGCAGTACATC.